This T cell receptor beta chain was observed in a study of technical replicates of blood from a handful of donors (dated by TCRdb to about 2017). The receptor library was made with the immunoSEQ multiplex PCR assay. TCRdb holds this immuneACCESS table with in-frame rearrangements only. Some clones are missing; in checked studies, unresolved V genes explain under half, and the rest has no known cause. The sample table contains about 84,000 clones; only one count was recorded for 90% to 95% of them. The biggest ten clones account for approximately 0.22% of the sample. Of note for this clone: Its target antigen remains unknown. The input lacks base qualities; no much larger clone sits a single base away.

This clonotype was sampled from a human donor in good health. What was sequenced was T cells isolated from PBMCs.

The nucleotide sequence reads TGTGCCAGCAGCTTGGGACGGACAGGGTCTACCTACGAGCAGTACTTC. This gives the protein CASSLGRTGSTYEQYF. The sequence is built from TRBV11-2 and TRBJ2-7; TRBD1 agrees with 8 junctional bases. Clipping removes 3 bases from V and 2 bases from J, with 9 as the unmatched junction base count. Taken from the germline V gene, the CDR1 and CDR2 loops are SGHAT and FQNNGV. There are 16 amino acids in the CDR3, from cysteine to phenylalanine inclusive. Here the CDR3 DNA is all that survives: 48 bases in frame from base 1.